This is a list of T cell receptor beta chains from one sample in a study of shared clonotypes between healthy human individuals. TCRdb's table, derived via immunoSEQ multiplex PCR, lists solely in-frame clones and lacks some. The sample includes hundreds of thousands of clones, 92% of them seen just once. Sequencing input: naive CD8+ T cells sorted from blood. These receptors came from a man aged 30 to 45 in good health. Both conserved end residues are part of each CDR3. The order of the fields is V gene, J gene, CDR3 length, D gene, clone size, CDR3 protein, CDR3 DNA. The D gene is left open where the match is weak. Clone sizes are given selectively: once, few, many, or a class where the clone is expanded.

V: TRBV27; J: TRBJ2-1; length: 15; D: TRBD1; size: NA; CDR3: CASSWLGQGIMLQFF; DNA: TGTGCCAGCAGTTGGCTCGGACAGGGCATAATGCTGCAGTTCTTC
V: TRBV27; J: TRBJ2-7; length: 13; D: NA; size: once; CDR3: CARTMAQTYEQYF; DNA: TGTGCCAGAACTATGGCACAGACCTACGAGCAGTACTTC
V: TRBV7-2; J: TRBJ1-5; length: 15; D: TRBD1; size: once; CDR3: CASSLGQGSNQPQHF; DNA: TGTGCCAGCAGCTTGGGACAGGGCAGCAATCAGCCCCAGCATTTT
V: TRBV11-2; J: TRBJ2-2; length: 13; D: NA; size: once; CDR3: CASTFTWVGELFF; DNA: TGTGCCAGCACCTTTACCTGGGTCGGGGAGCTGTTTTTT
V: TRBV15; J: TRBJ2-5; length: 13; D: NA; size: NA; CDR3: CATSRALSETQYF; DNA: TGTGCCACCAGCAGGGCGCTTTCGGAGACCCAGTACTTC
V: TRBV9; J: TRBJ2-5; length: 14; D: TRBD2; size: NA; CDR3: CASSAGLASETQYF; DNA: TGTGCCAGCAGCGCCGGACTAGCATCAGAGACCCAGTACTTC
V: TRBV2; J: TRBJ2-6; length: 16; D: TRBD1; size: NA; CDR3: CATAQGALSGANVLTF; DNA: TGTGCCACCGCACAGGGGGCGCTTTCTGGGGCCAACGTCCTGACTTTC
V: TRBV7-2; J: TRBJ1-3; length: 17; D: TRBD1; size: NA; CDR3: CASSLGPGDSSGNTIYF; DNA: TGTGCCAGCAGCTTAGGACCCGGGGACAGCTCTGGAAACACCATATATTTT
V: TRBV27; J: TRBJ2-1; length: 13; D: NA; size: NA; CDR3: CASSLGWLNEQFF; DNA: TGTGCCAGCAGTTTGGGGTGGCTGAATGAGCAGTTCTTC
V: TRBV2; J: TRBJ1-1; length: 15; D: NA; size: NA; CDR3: CASRGDGGMNTEAFF; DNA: TGTGCCAGCAGAGGGGACGGCGGCATGAACACTGAAGCTTTCTTT
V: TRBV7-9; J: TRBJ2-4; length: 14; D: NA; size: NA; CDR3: CASSSQGLGNIQYF; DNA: TGTGCCAGCAGCTCCCAGGGATTGGGAAACATTCAGTACTTC
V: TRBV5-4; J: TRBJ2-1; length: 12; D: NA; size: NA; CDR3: CASSSGLAVWIF; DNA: TGTGCCAGCAGCTCCGGTTTAGCGGTTTGGATCTTC
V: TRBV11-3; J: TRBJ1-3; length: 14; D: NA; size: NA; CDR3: CTRGRAHSGNTIYF; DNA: TGTACCCGGGGCAGGGCCCACTCTGGAAACACCATATATTTT
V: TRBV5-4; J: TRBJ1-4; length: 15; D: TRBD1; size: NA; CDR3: CASSAGTGDNEKLFF; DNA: TGTGCCAGCAGCGCCGGGACAGGGGATAACGAAAAACTGTTTTTT
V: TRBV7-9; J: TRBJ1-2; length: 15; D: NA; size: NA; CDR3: CASSLDYRVWDGYTF; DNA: TGTGCCAGCAGCTTAGACTACAGGGTTTGGGATGGCTACACCTTC
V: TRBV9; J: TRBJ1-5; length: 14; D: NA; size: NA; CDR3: CASSVGEGGQPQHF; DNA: TGTGCCAGCAGCGTCGGTGAGGGCGGGCAGCCCCAGCATTTT